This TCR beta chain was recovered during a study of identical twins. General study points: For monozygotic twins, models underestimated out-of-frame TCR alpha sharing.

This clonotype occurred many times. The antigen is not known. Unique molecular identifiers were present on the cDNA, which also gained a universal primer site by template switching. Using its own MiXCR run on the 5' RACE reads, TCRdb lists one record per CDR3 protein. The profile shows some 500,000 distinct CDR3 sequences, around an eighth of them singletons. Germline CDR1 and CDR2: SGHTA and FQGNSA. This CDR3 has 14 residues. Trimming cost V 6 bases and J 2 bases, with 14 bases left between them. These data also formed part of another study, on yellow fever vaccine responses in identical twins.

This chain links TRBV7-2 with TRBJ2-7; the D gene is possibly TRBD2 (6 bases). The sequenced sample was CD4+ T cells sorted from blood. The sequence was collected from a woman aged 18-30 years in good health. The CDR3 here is CASSPGTGAYEQYF. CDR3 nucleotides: TGTGCCAGCAGTCCCGGGACGGGAGCCTACGAGCAGTACTTC.